This T cell receptor beta chain was captured by sequencing in a study of blood T cell repertoires in COVID-19. Study-wide context: Sites across the United States, Italy and Spain contributed samples from acute and convalescent COVID-19. PBMCs, B-cell-depleted T cells, or T cells were the source of the cDNA or gDNA that made up the material.

Authors' methods: From reference gene primer amplification, estimates of nucleated cell counts were derived. Measured with immunoSEQ multiplex PCR; TCRdb has only the in-frame clones, and not every one. The V and J calls and clone size come from that table; D and trimming were worked out from the DNA. This table has about 70,000 clones, 70% to 90% appearing once. Germline V lookup: CDR1 PRHDT, CDR2 FYEKMQ (reference sequence). CDR3 size: 14 residues. With V trimmed by 0 bases and J by 4 bases, 0 bases remained unmatched. This clone was counted a single time. The chain couples TRBV13 to TRBJ2-7; 10 bases are a match to TRBD1. The clonotype originates from a man aged 70-80 years with active COVID-19. Specimen: peripheral blood. CDR3 sequence: CASSLGDRGYEQYF. CDR3 DNA sequence: TGTGCCAGCAGCTTAGGGGACAGGGGGTACGAGCAGTACTTC. Drawing the rest from reference TRBV13 and TRBJ2-7, the complete variable domain is AAGVIQSPRHLIKEKRETATLKCYPIPRHDTVYWYQQGPGQDPQFLISFYEKMQSDKGSIPDRFSAQQFSDYHSELNMSSLELGDSALYFCASSLGDRGYEQYFGPGTRLTVT.